These 7 T cell receptor beta chains share one sample of origin, sequenced in a study of cytomegalovirus exposure and HLA in healthy donors. The PCR employed 60 Vbeta primers together with 13 Jbeta primers. TCRdb's table, derived via immunoSEQ multiplex PCR, lists solely in-frame clones and lacks some. The sample shows roughly 130,000 clones, 80% of them seen only once. The sample taken for sequencing was PBMCs. The receptors come from a man aged 30-40 years in good health and CMV-seronegative.

This sequence joins TRBV5-1 and TRBJ2-7; 8 positions match TRBD1. V was clipped by 6 bases and J by 5 bases; unmatched bases: 10. CDR3 length: 14 residues. Germline V CDR1 and CDR2: SGHRS, YFSETQ. CDR3 in amino acids: CASTPGRGRNEQYF. CDR3 in DNA: TGCGCCAGCACCCCGGGCAGGGGGCGCAACGAGCAGTACTTC.

This clone was seen a few times. V and J are TRBV4-2 and TRBJ1-5, with D maybe TRBD1 (5 bases). Looked up from germline, CDR1 is LGHNA and CDR2 is YNFKEQ. Trimming left V 4 bases short and J 4 bases short, with 17 bases between. This CDR3 is built from 16 residues. The CDR3 DNA follows: TGTGCCAGCAGCCTAACTTGGGTGGCAGGGAATCAGCCCCAGCATTTT. Translating gives CASSLTWVAGNQPQHF.

The chain recombines TRBV7-2 with TRBJ2-7; TRBD2 agrees at 8 bases. The CDR3 extends over 16 amino acids. Trimming took 0 bases from V and 1 from J; bases not matched to a gene: 5. Germline CDR1 reads SGHTA; CDR2 reads FQGNSA. The CDR3 sequence: CASSLARERGSYEQYF. The CDR3 DNA sequence: TGTGCCAGCAGCTTAGCGCGGGAGCGGGGGTCCTACGAGCAGTACTTC.

This chain links TRBV9 with TRBJ2-7; D is possibly TRBD1 (5 bases). From germline, CDR1 is SGDLS and CDR2 YYNGEE. The CDR3 loop spans 16 amino acids. V was cut by 1 base and J by 7 bases, with 21 bases left in between. The CDR3 DNA follows: TGTGCCAGCAGCGTATGCACGCAGGGTGAAGAGTGTGAGCAGTACTTC. Its protein is CASSVCTQGEECEQYF.

The V gene is TRBV19, the J gene TRBJ1-1; the match to TRBD1 covers 11 bases. Germline values: CDR1 LNHDA, CDR2 SQIVND (reference sequence). The CDR3 contains 14 residues. Trimming removed 9 bases from V and 0 bases from J; junction bases left unmatched: 3. CDR3 sequence: CASGQGALNTEAFF. The CDR3 nucleotides are TGTGCCAGCGGACAGGGGGCTTTGAACACTGAAGCTTTCTTT.

The chain carries TRBV29-1 and TRBJ2-5; 8 nucleotides match TRBD2. The germline V gene encodes CDR1 SQVTM and CDR2 ANQGSEA. The CDR3 loop spans 14 amino acids. Trimming removed 6 bases from V and 1 base from J; junction bases left unmatched: 7. CDR3 sequence: CSVAITSGQETQYF. The DNA for the CDR3 is TGCAGCGTCGCCATCACTAGCGGCCAAGAGACCCAGTACTTC.

The genes are TRBV7-2 and TRBJ2-2, with D tentatively TRBD2 (6 bases). Germline values: CDR1 SGHTA, CDR2 FQGNSA. Deletions cut 0 bases from V and 6 bases from J, with 17 bases between. The CDR3 totals 17 residues. The chain's CDR3 is CASSLAGRPRGSGELFF. DNA for the CDR3: TGTGCCAGCAGCTTAGCGGGGAGACCCCGGGGGTCCGGGGAGCTGTTTTTT.